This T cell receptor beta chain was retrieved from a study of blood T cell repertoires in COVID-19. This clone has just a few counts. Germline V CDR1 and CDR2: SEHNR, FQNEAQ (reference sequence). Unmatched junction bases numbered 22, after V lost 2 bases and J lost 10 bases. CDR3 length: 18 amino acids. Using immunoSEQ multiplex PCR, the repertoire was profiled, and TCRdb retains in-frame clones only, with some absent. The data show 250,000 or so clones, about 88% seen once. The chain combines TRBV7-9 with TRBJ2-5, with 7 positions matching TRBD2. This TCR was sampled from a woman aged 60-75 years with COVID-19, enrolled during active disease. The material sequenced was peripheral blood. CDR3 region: CASSLPRLGTTLFGGQYF. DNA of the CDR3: TGTGCCAGCAGCTTACCACGGCTAGGGACTACCCTCTTCGGGGGCCAGTACTTC.